The 19 T cell receptor beta chains below come from one sample, sequenced in a study of T-cell reconstitution after alpha-beta-depleted transplantation in children. Preparation of the TCRbeta library involved a method that used unique molecular identifiers. TCRdb analysed the PCR reads with MiXCR anew, one entry per CDR3 protein. Seen here are approximately 800,000 distinct CDR3 sequences, about 15% observed once, and the top ten hold roughly 5%. This material consisted of PBMCs, mostly from graft donor cells, taken 360 days after TCRalphabeta/CD19-depleted stem cell transplant. The receptors were sampled from a male patient younger than 18 who had a stem cell transplant for acute lymphoblastic leukemia, so the T cells may come from the graft donor.

The table lists this clonotype with a few counts. The J gene is TRBJ2-5, the V gene TRBV25-1; 13 nucleotides agree with TRBD2. V shed 6 bases and J 5 bases; nucleotides not matched to a gene: 15. The CDR3 covers 18 residues. Germline CDR1 MGHDK, CDR2 SYGVNS. The CDR3 bases are TGTGCCAGCAGGAGGAAACCGGGACTAGCGGGACGAGGGGAGACCCAGTACTTC. Translated: CASRRKPGLAGRGETQYF.

This clonotype was recorded a few times. This sequence joins TRBV20-1 and TRBJ1-5; TRBD1 agrees at 8 bases. The CDR3 sequence is 15 residues long. V dropped 6 bases and J dropped 5; count of bases not matched to a gene: 12. Germline lookup yields CDR1 DFQATT and CDR2 SNEGSKA (reference sequence). The CDR3 protein is CSAALDRGRHQPQHF. The CDR3, as DNA: TGCAGTGCGGCCCTCGACAGGGGTAGGCATCAGCCCCAGCATTTT.

V is TRBV24-1 and J is TRBJ2-1; TRBD2 aligns across 7 bases. The CDR3 totals 16 residues. Germline V gives CDR1 KGHDR, CDR2 SFDVKD. Trimming cost V 0 bases and J 7 bases; bases outside gene matches: 8. The CDR3 spells CATSDLTAGRSNEQFF. DNA of the CDR3: TGTGCCACCAGTGATTTGACAGCGGGGAGGTCAAATGAGCAGTTCTTC.

This clonotype was picked up a small number of times. The chain links TRBV12-3 or TRBV12-4 to TRBJ2-1, with TRBD1 matching 10 bases. V lost 5 bases and J lost 12; bases outside the gene matches: 7. This CDR3 has 13 residues. CDR3 in DNA: TGTGCCAGCAGTCAGGGACAGGGGAGACGGCAGTTCTTC. It specifies CASSQGQGRRQFF.

The sample holds many counts of this clonotype. The rearrangement links TRBV12-3 or TRBV12-4 to TRBJ2-3; 12 bases fit TRBD2. V lost 3 bases and J lost 6; bases outside the gene matches: 10. The CDR3 loop spans 17 amino acids. The CDR3 DNA sequence: TGTGCCAGCAGTTTCCCTGGACTAGCGGGGTCTCACGATACGCAGTATTTT. Its translation: CASSFPGLAGSHDTQYF.

This clonotype was seen a few times. The chain uses TRBV29-1 and TRBJ1-6; 9 bases map to TRBD1. Per the germline V gene, CDR1 is SQVTM and CDR2 is ANQGSEA. The CDR3 runs to 12 residues. J was trimmed by 14 bases and V by 1 base; bases with no gene match: 3. The CDR3 DNA reads TGCAGCGTTGAAGCTGGGGACAGGGCCCTCCACTTT. It codes for CSVEAGDRALHF.

This chain joins TRBV6-1 and TRBJ2-1, with 9 bases aligning to TRBD2. This CDR3 has 15 residues. Germline CDR1 MNHNS, CDR2 SASEGT. V shed 1 base, J shed 7 bases, and the junction held 5 bases outside the gene matches. Here the CDR3 reads CASSEGLAGPNEQFF. DNA of the CDR3: TGTGCCAGCAGTGAAGGCCTAGCGGGACCTAATGAGCAGTTCTTC.

This clonotype has more than one count but fewer than ten. V usage is TRBV7-2 and J usage is TRBJ2-5, with D perhaps being TRBD1 or TRBD2 (5 bases each). Germline V lookup: CDR1 SGHTA, CDR2 FQGNSA. The V gene lost 2 bases and the J gene lost 5 bases, with 9 bases spanning the gap. This CDR3 comprises 13 residues. The CDR3 loop reads CASSLSEGETQYF. The CDR3 DNA sequence: TGTGCCAGCAGCTTAAGCGAGGGGGAGACCCAGTACTTC.

The sample holds a few counts of this clonotype. The chain links TRBV23-1 to TRBJ2-5; D not resolved. TRBV23-1 is labeled an ORF, and its function is uncertain. V was cut by 0 bases and J by 3 bases, with 2 bases left in between. CDR3 size: 12 residues. CDR3 amino acids: CASSQSEETQYF. CDR3 coding DNA: TGCGCCAGCAGTCAATCAGAAGAGACCCAGTACTTC.

In its sample, this clonotype was seen many times. V is TRBV7-6 and J is TRBJ1-4; TRBD1 matches 7 bases. The germline CDR1 and CDR2 sequences are SGHVS and FNYEAQ. The CDR3 covers 17 residues. With V trimmed by 1 base and J by 5 bases, 10 bases remained unmatched. The CDR3 region has the DNA TGTGCCAGCAGCTTAGGACGACACAGGGGCGGGAATGAAAAACTGTTTTTT. This codes for CASSLGRHRGGNEKLFF.

This clonotype was counted only a few times. The chain combines TRBV5-1 with TRBJ2-2; 9 bases line up with TRBD2. Germline values: CDR1 SGHRS, CDR2 YFSETQ. The ends lost 0 bases at V and 0 bases at J; junction bases unmatched: 21. CDR3 length: 23 residues. The CDR3 sequence: CASSLVWGGRAHEEIANTGELFF. In nucleotides, the CDR3 is TGCGCCAGCAGCTTGGTATGGGGCGGGAGGGCCCACGAGGAGATCGCGAACACCGGGGAGCTGTTTTTT.

The chain is built from TRBV12-3 or TRBV12-4 and TRBJ2-1; D is uncertain. The V end lost 4 bases, the J end lost 6 bases, and 16 bases lay between the germline ends. This CDR3 contains 15 residues. CDR3 sequence reads: CASSSNTEPSNEQFF. The CDR3 coding sequence is TGTGCCAGCAGTTCTAACACGGAACCCAGCAATGAGCAGTTCTTC.

This clonotype was detected ten times or more. V usage is TRBV27 and J usage is TRBJ1-3; D gene uncertain. The CDR3 consists of 14 residues. Trimming left V 6 bases short and J 1 base short, with 10 bases between. CDR1 MNHEY and CDR2 SMNVEV come from the germline V gene (reference sequence). CDR3 sequence reads: CASSDWGSGNTIYF. The CDR3 DNA sequence: TGTGCCAGCAGCGACTGGGGTTCTGGAAACACCATATATTTT.

This clonotype showed up many times. This CDR3 is CASSTSGKGYEQYF. The CDR3 nucleotides read TGCGCCAGCAGTACGAGCGGGAAGGGCTACGAGCAGTACTTC. The chain has TRBV5-1 and TRBJ2-7; 7 positions match TRBD2. This CDR3 is 14 amino acids long. The germline CDR1 and CDR2 sequences are SGHRS and YFSETQ. V was pared by 5 bases and J by 3 bases, with 8 bases of the junction left unmatched.

The chain combines TRBV29-1 with TRBJ2-1; a weak D match, TRBD1 (6 bases). V lost 4 bases and J 4 bases, leaving 17 bases between the germline ends. Germline V gives CDR1 SQVTM, CDR2 ANQGSEA. The CDR3 runs to 15 residues. CDR3 sequence (DNA): TGCAGCGTTGTCAGACAGGCCCTTTTATACAATGAGCAGTTCTTC. Translated: CSVVRQALLYNEQFF.

A few counts support this clonotype. The chain has TRBV12-3 or TRBV12-4 and TRBJ1-5, with 8 bases that match TRBD1. The ends lost 5 bases at V and 4 bases at J; junction bases unmatched: 13. The CDR3 covers 17 residues. CDR3 sequence: CASSPSDRVRGNQPQHF. DNA for the CDR3: TGTGCCAGCAGTCCCTCGGACAGGGTAAGAGGGAATCAGCCCCAGCATTTT.

This chain joins TRBV5-6 and TRBJ2-7; no reliable D call. The CDR3 loop spans 14 amino acids. V was cut by 2 bases and J by 5 bases, with 14 bases left in between. Germline V lookup: CDR1 SGHDT, CDR2 YYEEEE. The CDR3 nucleotides read TGTGCCAGCAGCTTTATGATTAGCATGCACGAGCAGTACTTC. This gives the protein CASSFMISMHEQYF. The full variable domain, in which reference TRBV5-6 and TRBJ2-7 provide the parts outside the CDR3, is DAGVTQSPTHLIKTRGQQVTLRCSPKSGHDTVSWYQQALGQGPQFIFQYYEEEERQRGNFPDRFSGHQFPNYSSELNVNALLLGDSALYLCASSFMISMHEQYFGPGTRLTVT.

There are many counts of this clonotype. This chain joins TRBV27 and TRBJ1-5, with 8 nucleotides matching TRBD1. CDR3 length equals 15 residues. Germline V gene lookup returns CDR1 MNHEY and CDR2 SMNVEV (reference sequence). J gave up 3 bases and V 5 bases, and 6 bases lay outside the gene matches. CDR3 coding DNA: TGTGCCAGCAGTAAAGGGGACAGGCCCAATCAGCCCCAGCATTTT. Translation gives CASSKGDRPNQPQHF.

This clonotype was seen a handful of times. This chain connects TRBV11-2 to TRBJ2-4, with D perhaps matching TRBD1 (5 bases). Germline V CDR1 and CDR2: SGHAT, FQNNGV. The ends were cut back, 5 bases at V and 1 base at J, with 15 bases in the middle. The CDR3 has 16 residues. The CDR3 region is CASSPTAPPAKNIQYF. CDR3 DNA: TGTGCCAGCAGCCCGACAGCACCACCGGCCAAAAACATTCAGTACTTC.